The table lists the clone carrying this T cell receptor (beta chain) with many counts. The antigen remains undetermined. Individual cDNA molecules each carried unique molecular identifiers attached by the library. TCRdb redid the calling of the RACE reads with MiXCR, one entry per CDR3 protein. The sample has tens of thousands of distinct CDR3 sequences, less than 5.5% seen once. The CDR3 consists of 16 residues. CDR1 is SGHTA and CDR2 is FQGNSA in the germline V gene. Deletions cut 1 base from V and 4 bases from J, with 16 bases between. The sample is drawn from a study of human T cells and chemical hapten exposure. The study, taken as a whole, reports: DPC sensitization left the count of TCRs above 1 in 1000 unchanged.

Sample time point: healthy volunteer bleed at 6 weeks. It was unfractionated whole blood from which total RNA was extracted. Sequencing was carried out using whole blood. This sequence was found in a human donor in good health. Some clones in this sample may be carry-over from other donors' samples. This chain links TRBV7-2 with TRBJ2-5, with D perhaps matching TRBD1 or TRBD2 (6 bases each). In DNA, the CDR3 is TGTGCCAGCAGCTTAGTCAGAGGGGGGCCGGGAGAGACCCAGTACTTC. Amino acids: CASSLVRGGPGETQYF.